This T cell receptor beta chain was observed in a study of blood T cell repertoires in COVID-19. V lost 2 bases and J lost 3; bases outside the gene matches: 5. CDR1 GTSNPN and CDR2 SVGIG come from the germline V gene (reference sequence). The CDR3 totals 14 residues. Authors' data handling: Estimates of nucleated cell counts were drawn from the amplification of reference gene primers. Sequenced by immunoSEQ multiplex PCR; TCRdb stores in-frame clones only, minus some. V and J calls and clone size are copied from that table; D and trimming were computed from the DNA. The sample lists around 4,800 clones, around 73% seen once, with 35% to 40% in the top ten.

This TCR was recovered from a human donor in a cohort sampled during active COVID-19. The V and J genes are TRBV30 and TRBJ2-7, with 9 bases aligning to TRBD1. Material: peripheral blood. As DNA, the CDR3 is TGTGCCTGGAGTTTCCGGGACAGGGACTACGAGCAGTACTTC. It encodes CAWSFRDRDYEQYF.